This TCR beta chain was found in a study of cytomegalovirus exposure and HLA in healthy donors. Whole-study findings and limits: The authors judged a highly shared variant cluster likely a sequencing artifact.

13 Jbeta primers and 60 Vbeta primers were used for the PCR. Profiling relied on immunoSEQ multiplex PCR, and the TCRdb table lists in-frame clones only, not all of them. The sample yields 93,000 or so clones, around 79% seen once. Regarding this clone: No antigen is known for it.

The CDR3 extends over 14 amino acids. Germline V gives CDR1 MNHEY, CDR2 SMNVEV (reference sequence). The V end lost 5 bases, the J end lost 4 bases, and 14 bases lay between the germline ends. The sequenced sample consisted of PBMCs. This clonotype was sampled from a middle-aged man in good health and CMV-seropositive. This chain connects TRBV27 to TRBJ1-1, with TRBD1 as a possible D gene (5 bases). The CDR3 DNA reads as TGTGCCAGCAGTGTTAACAGGTGGAGCACTGAAGCTTTCTTT. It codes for CASSVNRWSTEAFF.